The present entry profiles one T cell receptor (beta chain) with its context. The sample comes from a study of T cell changes during pregnancy in multiple sclerosis. The CDR3 is 15 amino acids. Germline V gene sequence: CDR1 SGHNT, CDR2 YYREEE (reference sequence). The ends lost 4 bases at V and 4 bases at J; junction bases unmatched: 6. Generated by immunoSEQ multiplex PCR, the TCRdb table keeps only in-frame clones and is missing some. In the table there are 65,000 to 90,000 clones, approximately 90% of which are singletons. This sequence joins TRBV5-4 and TRBJ1-4; 8 bases are shared with TRBD1. This specimen consisted of peripheral blood, obtained in the first trimester of pregnancy. The TCR comes from a female donor with multiple sclerosis, enrolled in a pregnancy study. CDR3 region: CASSRKQGVNEKLFF. As DNA, the CDR3 is TGTGCCAGCAGCCGCAAACAGGGGGTTAATGAAAAACTGTTTTTT.